One sample yielded the 31 T cell receptor beta chains listed below, sequenced in a study of blood T cell repertoires in COVID-19. Using immunoSEQ multiplex PCR, the repertoire was profiled, and TCRdb retains in-frame clones only, with some absent. Among approximately 200,000 clones listed, 75% to 90% were seen once. The material sequenced was peripheral blood. The receptors originated from a human donor in a cohort sampled during active COVID-19.

The chain carries TRBV30 and TRBJ2-7, with 7 bases aligning to TRBD2. CDR1 GTSNPN and CDR2 SVGIG come from the germline V gene (reference sequence). With V trimmed by 0 bases and J by 9 bases, 2 bases remained unmatched. CDR3 size: 11 residues. The CDR3 DNA reads as TGTGCCTGGAGTGTACGGGAGGTGCAGTACTTC. Translation gives CAWSVREVQYF.

The rearrangement joins TRBV27 to TRBJ2-3; D perhaps matches TRBD2 (5 bases). The V end was cut by 0 bases, the J end by 4 bases, with 8 bases between. The V gene's germline CDR1 is MNHEY and CDR2 SMNVEV (reference sequence). The CDR3 has 14 amino acids. CDR3 DNA: TGTGCCAGCAGTTTATCGGGGAGAGCAGATACGCAGTATTTT. As protein: CASSLSGRADTQYF.

CDR3 region: CASSLFGGRTYEQYF. Written as DNA, the CDR3 is TGTGCCAGCAGTTTATTCGGGGGGCGCACCTACGAGCAGTACTTC. The chain links TRBV28 to TRBJ2-7; TRBD2 is a possible D gene (7 bases). Trimming took off 1 base at V and 2 bases at J, with 12 bases between the two ends. The CDR3 is 15 residues long. CDR1 and CDR2 from the germline V gene are MDHEN and SYDVKM.

The J gene is TRBJ2-7, the V gene TRBV9, with 14 positions matching TRBD2. CDR1 and CDR2 (germline): SGDLS, YYNGEE. The CDR3 runs 16 residues. V shed 0 bases and J 4 bases; nucleotides not matched to a gene: 3. The CDR3 DNA sequence: TGTGCCAGCAGCGTAGGGACTAGCGGGAGGAGATACGAGCAGTACTTC. As protein: CASSVGTSGRRYEQYF. The full variable domain, with the rest looked up from reference TRBV9 and TRBJ2-7, is DSGVTQTPKHLITATGQRVTLRCSPRSGDLSVYWYQQSLDQGLQFLIQYYNGEERAKGNILERFSAQQFPDLHSELNLSSLELGDSALYFCASSVGTSGRRYEQYFGPGTRLTVT.

V gene TRBV9 combines with J gene TRBJ2-7, with D perhaps TRBD1 (5 bases). From germline, CDR1 is SGDLS and CDR2 YYNGEE. The CDR3 consists of 13 residues. Trimming stripped 4 bases from V and 4 bases from J, with 12 bases between. Here the CDR3 reads CASSTRPGYEQYF. CDR3 DNA sequence: TGTGCCAGCAGCACAAGACCAGGGTACGAGCAGTACTTC. Supplemented by reference TRBV9 and TRBJ2-7, the full variable domain reads DSGVTQTPKHLITATGQRVTLRCSPRSGDLSVYWYQQSLDQGLQFLIQYYNGEERAKGNILERFSAQQFPDLHSELNLSSLELGDSALYFCASSTRPGYEQYFGPGTRLTVT.

The V and J genes are TRBV27 and TRBJ1-5; 9 bases line up with TRBD1. In germline, CDR1 is MNHEY, CDR2 SMNVEV (reference sequence). Trimming cost V 4 bases and J 6 bases; bases outside gene matches: 7. This CDR3 region has 15 residues. In DNA, the CDR3 is TGTGCCAGCAGTTCGGGACAGGGCCTCGGTCAGCCCCAGCATTTT. Translated: CASSSGQGLGQPQHF.

CDR3 residues: CASSVRQGARTEAFF. The CDR3 nucleotides are TGCGCCAGCAGCGTCCGACAGGGGGCGCGAACTGAAGCTTTCTTT. The gene calls are TRBV4-1 and TRBJ1-1; the match to TRBD1 covers 10 bases. The CDR3 consists of 15 residues. With V trimmed by 5 bases and J by 5 bases, 8 bases remained unmatched. The V gene's germline CDR1 is MGHRA and CDR2 YSYEKL.

The CDR3 nucleotides are TGTGCCAGCAGTTTTTCAGGGAATGGCTACACCTTC. This encodes CASSFSGNGYTF. The rearrangement links TRBV12-3 or TRBV12-4 to TRBJ1-2; TRBD1 might be the D (5 bases). CDR3 length: 12 amino acids. Trimming shortened V by 3 bases and J by 6 bases, and 8 bases separated the two germline ends.

V and J are TRBV5-1 and TRBJ1-2, with D possibly matching TRBD1 (6 bases). V lost 5 bases to trimming and J lost 6 bases, with 17 bases between them. This CDR3 is 14 amino acids long. Germline-derived CDR1 and CDR2 are SGHRS and YFSETQ. This chain's CDR3 is CASRVLTGADGYTF. Written as DNA, the CDR3 is TGCGCCAGCAGGGTGTTGACAGGCGCGGATGGCTACACCTTC.

The chain couples TRBV28 to TRBJ2-7; D may be TRBD2 (5 bases). This CDR3 spans 13 amino acids. Germline V CDR1 and CDR2: MDHEN, SYDVKM. With 6 bases removed from V and 0 bases from J, the gap between germline ends came to 9 bases. The CDR3 sequence is CASREDVSYEQYF. The DNA of the CDR3 is TGTGCCAGCAGGGAGGACGTCTCCTACGAGCAGTACTTC. The variable domain in full, completed from reference TRBV28 and TRBJ2-7, reads DVKVTQSSRYLVKRTGEKVFLECVQDMDHENMFWYRQDPGLGLRLIYFSYDVKMKEKGDIPEGYSVSREKKERFSLILESASTNQTSMYLCASREDVSYEQYFGPGTRLTVT.

In this sample, this clone turned up a few times. The V and J genes are TRBV19 and TRBJ1-6; 7 nucleotides agree with TRBD1. The J segment lost 6 bases and the V segment lost 5 bases, leaving 4 bases of the junction unmatched. This CDR3 spans 14 amino acids. Germline V gene lookup returns CDR1 LNHDA and CDR2 SQIVND (reference sequence). The CDR3, as DNA: TGTGCCAGTAGTTCCCGGGACAGTAATTCACCCCTCCACTTT. This sequence encodes CASSSRDSNSPLHF.

The V gene is TRBV28, the J gene TRBJ2-1; 10 bases align to TRBD2. V was pared by 6 bases and J by 4 bases, with 3 bases of the junction left unmatched. Germline V gives CDR1 MDHEN, CDR2 SYDVKM. The CDR3 has 14 residues. This CDR3 reads CASSQLAGYNEQFF. The CDR3 coding sequence is TGTGCCAGCAGCCAACTAGCGGGGTACAATGAGCAGTTCTTC.

This clone was seen once. This chain uses TRBV7-9 with TRBJ2-7; 7 bases are shared with TRBD2. CDR1 is SEHNR and CDR2 is FQNEAQ in the germline V gene (reference sequence). The CDR3 is 14 residues long. The ends lost 3 bases at V and 4 bases at J; junction bases unmatched: 6. The CDR3, as DNA: TGTGCCAGCAGCTTCGGGAGGCAAGCGTACGAGCAGTACTTC. Translation: CASSFGRQAYEQYF.

The chain combines TRBV18 with TRBJ2-3; D might be TRBD2 (5 bases). Germline V gene lookup returns CDR1 KGHSH and CDR2 LQKENI. V was cut by 5 bases and J by 4 bases, with 13 bases left in between. The CDR3 loop spans 14 amino acids. As DNA, the CDR3 is TGTGCCAGCTCAAGTATAAGCGGCCCAGATACGCAGTATTTT. It is translated as CASSSISGPDTQYF.

This clone was detected only a few times. V is TRBV7-9 and J is TRBJ2-7; 7 nucleotides align to TRBD1. CDR1 SEHNR and CDR2 FQNEAQ come from the germline V gene (reference sequence). The CDR3 has 13 residues. The junction had 6 bases not matched to a gene; V was cut back by 5 bases and J by 5 bases. In DNA, the CDR3 is TGTGCCAGCAGCGCAACAGGGGATCACGAGCAGTACTTC. Translation: CASSATGDHEQYF. The full variable domain, with the rest looked up from reference TRBV7-9 and TRBJ2-7, is DTGVSQNPRHKITKRGQNVTFRCDPISEHNRLYWYRQTLGQGPEFLTYFQNEAQLEKSRLLSDRFSAERPKGSFSTLEIQRTEQGDSAMYLCASSATGDHEQYFGPGTRLTVT.

The chain has TRBV6-5 and TRBJ2-7, with 7 bases fitting TRBD1. The CDR3 covers 14 residues. The germline CDR1 and CDR2 sequences are MNHEY and SVGAGI. Losses at the gene ends were 4 bases for V and 1 base for J; bases not matched to a gene: 4. CDR3 amino acids: CASSSHRGSYEQYF. CDR3 sequence (DNA): TGTGCCAGCAGTTCCCACAGGGGTTCCTACGAGCAGTACTTC.

The chain combines TRBV6-2 or TRBV6-3 with TRBJ1-5, with 8 bases identical to TRBD1. The CDR3 loop spans 20 amino acids. Trimming at V came to 5 bases and at J to 0 bases, leaving 18 bases not matched to a gene. Germline CDR1 and CDR2: MNHEY and SVGEGT. CDR3 sequence reads: CASSPITGTGVVRSNQPQHF. Written as DNA, the CDR3 is TGTGCCAGCAGTCCGATAACCGGGACAGGAGTCGTTCGTAGCAATCAGCCCCAGCATTTT.

This chain joins TRBV18 and TRBJ1-5; no clear D gene. Trimming pared 0 bases from V and 6 bases from J, leaving 3 bases between. The CDR3 is 12 amino acids. Germline V CDR1 and CDR2: KGHSH, LQKENI. DNA of the CDR3: TGTGCCAGCTCACCACCGGCTCAGCCCCAGCATTTT. Translating it yields CASSPPAQPQHF.

This clone was counted at least ten times. The J gene is TRBJ2-1, the V gene TRBV28; 7 nucleotides align to TRBD2. CDR1 is MDHEN and CDR2 is SYDVKM in the germline V gene. V was pared by 3 bases and J by 0 bases, with 11 bases of the junction left unmatched. The CDR3 length is 18 residues. The CDR3 loop is CASSFPFASGLSYNEQFF. Here the CDR3 DNA reads TGTGCCAGCAGTTTTCCGTTTGCTAGCGGTCTCTCCTACAATGAGCAGTTCTTC. The variable domain in full, completed from reference TRBV28 and TRBJ2-1, reads DVKVTQSSRYLVKRTGEKVFLECVQDMDHENMFWYRQDPGLGLRLIYFSYDVKMKEKGDIPEGYSVSREKKERFSLILESASTNQTSMYLCASSFPFASGLSYNEQFFGPGTRLTVL.

The V gene is TRBV25-1, the J gene TRBJ1-5; D gene unclear. The V and J ends lost 2 bases and 1 base respectively, with 6 bases between them. Germline-derived CDR1 and CDR2 are MGHDK and SYGVNS. CDR3 length: 14 amino acids. The CDR3 DNA sequence: TGTGCCAGCAGTGAACCGGGGAGCAATCAGCCCCAGCATTTT. The encoded protein is CASSEPGSNQPQHF.

The chain is built from TRBV6-5 and TRBJ1-3, with D maybe TRBD1 (6 bases). This CDR3 region has 15 residues. V lost 6 bases and J lost 2, with 14 bases in between. Germline V gene sequence: CDR1 MNHEY, CDR2 SVGAGI. The CDR3 region is CASRRQVGAGNTIYF. The CDR3 DNA sequence: TGTGCCAGCAGAAGACAGGTCGGGGCTGGAAACACCATATATTTT.

The J gene is TRBJ2-2, the V gene TRBV27; TRBD2 is a possible D gene (6 bases). Looked up from germline, CDR1 is MNHEY and CDR2 is SMNVEV (reference sequence). The CDR3 spans 14 residues. V was clipped by 5 bases and J by 5 bases, with 12 bases between them. The CDR3 DNA reads as TGTGCCAGCAGTGAACTAGCAGGAACCGGGGAGCTGTTTTTT. Its protein product is CASSELAGTGELFF.

This chain uses TRBV5-1 with TRBJ2-1; tentatively, D is TRBD1 (6 bases). The germline CDR1 and CDR2 sequences are SGHRS and YFSETQ. Trimming took off 4 bases at V and 3 bases at J, with 11 bases between the two ends. The CDR3 contains 14 residues. In DNA form, the CDR3 reads TGCGCCAGCAGCCCGACAGGCTTCTACAATGAGCAGTTCTTC. This translates into CASSPTGFYNEQFF.

The rearrangement uses TRBV3-1 (or the pseudogene TRBV3-2) and TRBJ1-2, with D uncertain. The CDR3 runs to 14 residues. V was clipped by 0 bases and J by 4 bases, with 9 bases between them. Germline assignment: CDR1 LGHDT and CDR2 YNNKEL (reference sequence). The CDR3 DNA follows: TGTGCCAGCAGCCAAGATGCAGGAATCTATGGCTACACCTTC. As protein: CASSQDAGIYGYTF.

This clone is large (0.1 to 1%) by share. This sequence joins TRBV27 and TRBJ1-4; no firm D call. This CDR3 is 14 amino acids long. Germline V gene lookup returns CDR1 MNHEY and CDR2 SMNVEV (reference sequence). The V end lost 3 bases, the J end lost 8 bases, and 13 bases lay between the germline ends. This CDR3 is CASSFRSGHEKLFF. DNA for the CDR3: TGTGCCAGCAGTTTCCGTTCAGGCCACGAAAAACTGTTTTTT.

This chain joins TRBV4-2 and TRBJ1-4; 7 nucleotides agree with TRBD1. The CDR3 runs 17 residues. Germline values: CDR1 LGHNA, CDR2 YNFKEQ. V trimming: 4 bases; J trimming: 3 bases; junction bases outside the gene matches: 11. The CDR3 sequence is CASSLPGQARPNEKLFF. Written as DNA, the CDR3 is TGTGCCAGCAGCCTTCCTGGACAGGCTCGGCCTAATGAAAAACTGTTTTTT.

The rearrangement joins TRBV18 to TRBJ1-1; 10 bases fit TRBD1. The J segment lost 1 base and the V segment lost 5 bases, leaving 7 bases of the junction unmatched. The CDR3 is made up of 16 amino acids. The germline gives CDR1 KGHSH, CDR2 LQKENI. CDR3 region: CASSDVRTGGNTEAFF. Here the CDR3 DNA reads TGTGCCAGCTCAGATGTGAGGACAGGGGGGAACACTGAAGCTTTCTTT. Using reference TRBV18 and TRBJ1-1 for the parts outside the CDR3, the full variable domain is NAGVMQNPRHLVRRRGQEARLRCSPMKGHSHVYWYRQLPEEGLKFMVYLQKENIIDESGMPKERFSAEFPKEGPSILRIQQVVRGDSAAYFCASSDVRTGGNTEAFFGQGTRLTVV.

This clone occurred a few times. The V and J genes are TRBV6-5 and TRBJ2-3; no clear D. The CDR3 length is 11 residues. Germline CDR1 is MNHEY and CDR2 is SVGAGI. Deletions cut 6 bases from V and 3 bases from J, with 4 bases between. Here the CDR3 reads CASSSTDTQYF. CDR3 in DNA: TGTGCCAGCAGCTCGACAGATACGCAGTATTTT.

The chain employs TRBV11-2 and TRBJ2-5; 7 positions agree with TRBD2. Trimming removed 4 bases from V and 5 bases from J; junction bases left unmatched: 1. Germline V gene sequence: CDR1 SGHAT, CDR2 FQNNGV. This CDR3 region has 12 residues. CDR3 nucleotide sequence: TGTGCCAGCAGCTGGGGGGGGGAGACCCAGTACTTC. It codes for CASSWGGETQYF.

This clone appeared a single time. The gene calls are TRBV6-5 and TRBJ2-7, with TRBD2 matching over 12 bases. V gave up 5 bases and J gave up 2 bases; unmatched junction bases: 4. The CDR3 covers 15 residues. Germline assignment: CDR1 MNHEY and CDR2 SVGAGI. The CDR3 DNA reads TGTGCCAGCAGTCGCGGGACTAGCGGGCCCTACGAGCAGTACTTC. This sequence encodes CASSRGTSGPYEQYF.

The chain joins TRBV10-3 to TRBJ1-2, with a weak D call TRBD1 (5 bases). Per the germline V gene, CDR1 is ENHRY and CDR2 is SYGVKD. This CDR3 has 14 residues. Trimming stripped 0 bases from V and 4 bases from J, with 9 bases between. The CDR3: CAISESMGGYGYTF. CDR3 DNA sequence: TGTGCCATCAGTGAGTCGATGGGGGGCTATGGCTACACCTTC.